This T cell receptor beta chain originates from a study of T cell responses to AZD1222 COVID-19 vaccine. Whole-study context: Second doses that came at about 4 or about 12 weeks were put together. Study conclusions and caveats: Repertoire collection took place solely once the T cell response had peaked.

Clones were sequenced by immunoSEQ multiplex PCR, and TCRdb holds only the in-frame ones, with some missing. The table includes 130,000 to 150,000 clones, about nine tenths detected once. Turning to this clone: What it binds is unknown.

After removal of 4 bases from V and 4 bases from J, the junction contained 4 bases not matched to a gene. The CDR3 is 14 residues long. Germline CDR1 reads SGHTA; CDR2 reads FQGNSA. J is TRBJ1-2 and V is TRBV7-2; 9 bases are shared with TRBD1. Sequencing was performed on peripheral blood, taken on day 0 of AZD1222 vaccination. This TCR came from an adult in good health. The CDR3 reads CASSSGQGTYGYTF. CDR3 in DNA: TGTGCCAGCAGCTCCGGACAGGGGACCTATGGCTACACCTTC. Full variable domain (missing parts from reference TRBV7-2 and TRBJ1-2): GAGVSQSPSNKVTEKGKDVELRCDPISGHTALYWYRQSLGQGLEFLIYFQGNSAPDKSGLPSDRFSAERTGGSVSTLTIQRTQQEDSAVYLCASSSGQGTYGYTFGSGTRLTVV.